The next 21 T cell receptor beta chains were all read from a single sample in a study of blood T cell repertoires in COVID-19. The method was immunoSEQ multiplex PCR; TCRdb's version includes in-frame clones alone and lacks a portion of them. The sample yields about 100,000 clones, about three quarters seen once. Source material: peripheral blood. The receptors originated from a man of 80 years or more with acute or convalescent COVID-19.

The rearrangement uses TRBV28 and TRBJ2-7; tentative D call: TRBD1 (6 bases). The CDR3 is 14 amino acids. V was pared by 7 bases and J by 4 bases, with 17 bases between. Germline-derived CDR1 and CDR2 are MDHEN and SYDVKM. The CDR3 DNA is TGTGCCAGCACCCTTGGACAAGGGGGTTACGAGCAGTACTTC. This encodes CASTLGQGGYEQYF.

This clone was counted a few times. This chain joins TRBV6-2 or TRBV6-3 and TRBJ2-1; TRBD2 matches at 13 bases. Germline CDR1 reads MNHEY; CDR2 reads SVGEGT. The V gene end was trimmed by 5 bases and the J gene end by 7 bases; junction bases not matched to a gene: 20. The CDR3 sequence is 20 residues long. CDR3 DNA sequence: TGTGCCAGCAGTCCAACCCAAACTAGCGGGAGGGCCCTTAGTTTAAATGAGCAGTTCTTC. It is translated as CASSPTQTSGRALSLNEQFF.

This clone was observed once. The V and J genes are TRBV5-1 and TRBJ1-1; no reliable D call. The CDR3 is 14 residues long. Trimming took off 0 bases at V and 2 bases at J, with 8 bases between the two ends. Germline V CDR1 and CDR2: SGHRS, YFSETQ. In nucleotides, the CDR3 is TGCGCCAGCAGCTTGGGAACAAGTAACACTGAAGCTTTCTTT. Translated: CASSLGTSNTEAFF.

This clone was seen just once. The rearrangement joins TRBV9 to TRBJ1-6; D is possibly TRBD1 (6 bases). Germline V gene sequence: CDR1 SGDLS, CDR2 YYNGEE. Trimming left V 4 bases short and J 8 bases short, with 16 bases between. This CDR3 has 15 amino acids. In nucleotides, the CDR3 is TGTGCCAGCAGCCTAGAGGGGGGGCCCTATTCACCCCTCCACTTT. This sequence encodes CASSLEGGPYSPLHF.

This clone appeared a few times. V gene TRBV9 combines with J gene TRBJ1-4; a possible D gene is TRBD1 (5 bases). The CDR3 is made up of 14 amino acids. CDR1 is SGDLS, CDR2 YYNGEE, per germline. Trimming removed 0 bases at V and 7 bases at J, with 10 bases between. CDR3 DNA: TGTGCCAGCAGCGTAGAAGGGGAGGGTGAAAAACTGTTTTTT. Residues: CASSVEGEGEKLFF.

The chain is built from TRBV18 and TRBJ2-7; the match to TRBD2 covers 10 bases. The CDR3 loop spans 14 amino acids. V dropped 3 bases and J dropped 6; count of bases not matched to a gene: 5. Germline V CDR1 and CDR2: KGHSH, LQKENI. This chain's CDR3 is CASSPSGRWGEQYF. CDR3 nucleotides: TGTGCCAGCTCACCTAGCGGGAGGTGGGGCGAGCAGTACTTC.

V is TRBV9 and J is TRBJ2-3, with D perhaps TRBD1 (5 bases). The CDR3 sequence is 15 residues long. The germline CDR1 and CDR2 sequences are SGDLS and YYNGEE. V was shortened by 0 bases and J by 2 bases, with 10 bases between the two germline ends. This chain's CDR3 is CASSVVGRYTDTQYF. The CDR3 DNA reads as TGTGCCAGCAGCGTAGTGGGGCGATACACAGATACGCAGTATTTT. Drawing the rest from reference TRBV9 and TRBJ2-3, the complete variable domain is DSGVTQTPKHLITATGQRVTLRCSPRSGDLSVYWYQQSLDQGLQFLIQYYNGEERAKGNILERFSAQQFPDLHSELNLSSLELGDSALYFCASSVVGRYTDTQYFGPGTRLTVL.

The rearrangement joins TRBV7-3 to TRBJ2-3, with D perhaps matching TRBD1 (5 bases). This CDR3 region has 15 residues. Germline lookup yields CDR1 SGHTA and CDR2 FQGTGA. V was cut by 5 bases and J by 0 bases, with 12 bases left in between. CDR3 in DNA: TGTGCCAGCAGCCAGCAGGGTCCTAGCACAGATACGCAGTATTTT. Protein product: CASSQQGPSTDTQYF.

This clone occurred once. The DNA of the CDR3 is TGTGCCAGCAGCGCGCTCATGACAGCGGGACGGGACACCGGGGAGCTGTTTTTT. This gives the protein CASSALMTAGRDTGELFF. The chain has TRBV5-6 and TRBJ2-2; 7 nucleotides agree with TRBD2. This CDR3 contains 18 residues. The V gene end was trimmed by 4 bases and the J gene end by 3 bases; junction bases not matched to a gene: 15. Germline CDR1 is SGHDT and CDR2 is YYEEEE.

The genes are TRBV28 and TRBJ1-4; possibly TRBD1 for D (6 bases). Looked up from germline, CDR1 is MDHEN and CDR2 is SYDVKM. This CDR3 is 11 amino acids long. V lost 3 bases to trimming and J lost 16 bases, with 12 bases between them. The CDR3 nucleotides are TGTGCCAGCAGTTTGCAGGGGACGCGGTTTTTT. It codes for CASSLQGTRFF.

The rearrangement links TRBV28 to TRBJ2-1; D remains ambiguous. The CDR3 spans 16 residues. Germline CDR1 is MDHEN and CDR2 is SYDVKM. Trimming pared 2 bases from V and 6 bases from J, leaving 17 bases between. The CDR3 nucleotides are TGTGCCAGCAGTTTAACCCTCCTGGGCCCCGGCAATGAGCAGTTCTTC. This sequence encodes CASSLTLLGPGNEQFF. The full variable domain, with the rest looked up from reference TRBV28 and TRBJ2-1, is DVKVTQSSRYLVKRTGEKVFLECVQDMDHENMFWYRQDPGLGLRLIYFSYDVKMKEKGDIPEGYSVSREKKERFSLILESASTNQTSMYLCASSLTLLGPGNEQFFGPGTRLTVL.

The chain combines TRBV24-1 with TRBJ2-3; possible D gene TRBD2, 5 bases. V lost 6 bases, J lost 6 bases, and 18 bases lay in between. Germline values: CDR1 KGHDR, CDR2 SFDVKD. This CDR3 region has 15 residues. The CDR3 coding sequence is TGTGCCACCAGTTCAGCGGAGCCTAGAGGGGATACGCAGTATTTT. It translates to CATSSAEPRGDTQYF.

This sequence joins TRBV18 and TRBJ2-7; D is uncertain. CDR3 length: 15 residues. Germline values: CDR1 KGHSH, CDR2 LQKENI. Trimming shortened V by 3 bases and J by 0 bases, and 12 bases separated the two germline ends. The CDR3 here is CASSPSQSRSYEQYF. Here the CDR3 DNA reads TGTGCCAGCTCACCTTCCCAGTCCCGCTCCTACGAGCAGTACTTC.

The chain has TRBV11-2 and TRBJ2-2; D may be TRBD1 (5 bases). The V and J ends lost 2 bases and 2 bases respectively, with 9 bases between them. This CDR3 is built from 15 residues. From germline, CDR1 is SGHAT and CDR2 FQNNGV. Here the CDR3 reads CASSLSDSNTGELFF. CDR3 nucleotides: TGTGCCAGCAGCTTATCCGACAGCAACACCGGGGAGCTGTTTTTT.

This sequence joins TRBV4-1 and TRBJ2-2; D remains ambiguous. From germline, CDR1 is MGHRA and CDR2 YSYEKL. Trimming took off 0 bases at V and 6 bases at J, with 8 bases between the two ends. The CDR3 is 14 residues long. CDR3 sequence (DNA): TGCGCCAGCAGCCAAGACGGAGTCCCCGGGGAGCTGTTTTTT. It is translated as CASSQDGVPGELFF.

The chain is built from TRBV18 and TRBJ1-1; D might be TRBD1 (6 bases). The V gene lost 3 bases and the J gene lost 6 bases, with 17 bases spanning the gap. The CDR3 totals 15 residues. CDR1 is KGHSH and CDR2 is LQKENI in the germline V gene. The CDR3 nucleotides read TGTGCCAGCTCACCTCCCGGGACACTGATGTCTGAAGCTTTCTTT. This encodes CASSPPGTLMSEAFF.

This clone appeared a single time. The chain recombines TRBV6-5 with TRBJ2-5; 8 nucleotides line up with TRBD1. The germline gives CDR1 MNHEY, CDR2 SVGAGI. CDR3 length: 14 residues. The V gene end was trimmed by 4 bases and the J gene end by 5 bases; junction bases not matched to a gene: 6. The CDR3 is CASSSRTGRETQYF. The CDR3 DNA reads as TGTGCCAGCAGTTCAAGGACAGGGAGGGAGACCCAGTACTTC.

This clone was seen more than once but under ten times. The CDR3 sequence is CASSTTGGTEAFF. The CDR3 DNA sequence: TGTGCCAGCAGCACGACAGGGGGTACTGAAGCTTTCTTT. This chain links TRBV5-6 with TRBJ1-1; 9 bases match TRBD1. The CDR3 spans 13 residues. J was trimmed by 5 bases and V by 4 bases; bases with no gene match: 3. The germline V gene has CDR1 SGHDT and CDR2 YYEEEE.

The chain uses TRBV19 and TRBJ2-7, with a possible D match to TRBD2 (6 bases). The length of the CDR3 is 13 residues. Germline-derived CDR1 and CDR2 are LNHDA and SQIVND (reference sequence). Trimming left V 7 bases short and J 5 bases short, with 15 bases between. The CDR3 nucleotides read TGTGCCAGTACCGGGGGAAGGTTCGACGAGCAGTACTTC. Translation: CASTGGRFDEQYF.

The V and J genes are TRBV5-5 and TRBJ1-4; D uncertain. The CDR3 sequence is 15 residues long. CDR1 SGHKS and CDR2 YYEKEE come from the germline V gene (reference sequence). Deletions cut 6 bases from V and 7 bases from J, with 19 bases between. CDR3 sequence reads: CASTLEGSGFEKLFF. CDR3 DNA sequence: TGTGCCAGCACCCTTGAGGGAAGCGGGTTTGAAAAACTGTTTTTT.

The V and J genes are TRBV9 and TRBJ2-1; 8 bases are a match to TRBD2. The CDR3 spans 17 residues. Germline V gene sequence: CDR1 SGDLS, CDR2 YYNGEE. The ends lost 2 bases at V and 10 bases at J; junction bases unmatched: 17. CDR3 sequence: CASSVSKSGSPSIEQFF. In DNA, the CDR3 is TGTGCCAGCAGCGTCTCGAAGAGCGGGAGCCCTAGTATAGAGCAGTTCTTC.